This T cell receptor beta chain was captured by sequencing in a study of OX40 agonist ivuxolimab in advanced cancers. The data were produced by immunoSEQ multiplex PCR, yet TCRdb's version contains in-frame clones alone and is incomplete. The repertoire holds about 26,000 clones, with approximately 90% as singletons. This clone was seen only a few times. Germline lookup yields CDR1 SEHNR and CDR2 FQNEAQ (reference sequence). V was pared by 8 bases and J by 3 bases, with 8 bases between. CDR3 length equals 11 residues. Sequencing was performed on CD4+ or CD8+ T cells sorted from blood, taken in a trial of the OX40 agonist ivuxolimab. The sequence derives from an adult with an advanced solid tumor such as melanoma, head and neck, liver or kidney cancer. The rearrangement uses TRBV7-9 and TRBJ2-7; tentatively, D is TRBD2 (5 bases). The CDR3 sequence: CASVGNYEQYF. CDR3 nucleotide sequence: TGTGCCAGCGTCGGGAACTACGAGCAGTACTTC.